These 20 T cell receptor beta chains came from one sample sequenced in a study of blood T cell repertoires in COVID-19. Profiling relied on immunoSEQ multiplex PCR, and the TCRdb table lists in-frame clones only, not all of them. Among around 320,000 clones, around 91% were seen once, and the ten largest hold about 4.5%. Sequencing was performed on PBMCs or T cells enriched from blood (not recorded which). Receptors originate from a woman under 30 with acute COVID-19.

The chain couples TRBV12-3 or TRBV12-4 to TRBJ1-1; D call uncertain. V dropped 2 bases and J dropped 0 bases, with 4 bases sitting between them. The CDR3 loop spans 13 amino acids. In DNA form, the CDR3 reads TGTGCCAGCAGTTTATCGGTGAACACTGAAGCTTTCTTT. Translating it yields CASSLSVNTEAFF.

About this clone itself: An end of the junction differs from the germline gene, which may be a read error. The chain employs TRBV7-7 and TRBJ2-2; 8 positions match TRBD2. Germline V CDR1 and CDR2: SSHAT, FNYEAQ (reference sequence). This CDR3 region has 16 residues. The CDR3 sequence: CASSQGLAGYTGELFF. CDR3 nucleotide sequence: TGTGCTAGCAGCCAAGGACTAGCAGGGTACACCGGGGAGCTGTTTTTT.

This chain links TRBV28 with TRBJ2-7; 7 bases align to TRBD2. Germline V gene lookup returns CDR1 MDHEN and CDR2 SYDVKM. This CDR3 region has 13 residues. V shed 10 bases and J 2 bases; nucleotides not matched to a gene: 8. CDR3 sequence reads: CATLPSGPYEQYF. The CDR3 coding sequence is TGTGCCACCCTGCCTAGCGGACCCTACGAGCAGTACTTC.

The rearrangement uses TRBV21-1 and TRBJ2-1; the table's D call of TRBD2 was not tested on the DNA. TRBV21-1 is described as a pseudogene. The CDR3 totals 16 residues. In nucleotides, the CDR3 is TGTGCCAGCAGCAAATTTTGCGCGGGACCCTACAATGAGCAGTTCTTC. Translation gives CASSKFCAGPYNEQFF.

The chain employs TRBV2 and TRBJ1-2; D might be TRBD1 (5 bases). Deletions cut 6 bases from V and 6 bases from J, with 14 bases between. Germline loops: CDR1 SNHLY, CDR2 FYNNEI. This CDR3 is 13 amino acids long. CDR3 protein: CASRGEGQHGYTF. Written as DNA, the CDR3 is TGTGCCAGCAGAGGAGAAGGACAACATGGCTACACCTTC.

Only a few counts were recorded for this clone. V is TRBV6-5 and J is TRBJ2-7; a weak D match, TRBD1 (6 bases). Germline-derived CDR1 and CDR2 are MNHEY and SVGAGI. Trimming shortened V by 6 bases and J by 3 bases, and 12 bases separated the two germline ends. The CDR3 has 13 residues. The CDR3 DNA is TGTGCCAGCAGCAGGGACACCCACTACGAGCAGTACTTC. Translation: CASSRDTHYEQYF.

The J gene is TRBJ1-1, the V gene TRBV6-5; D not resolved. This CDR3 region has 14 residues. V was pared by 6 bases and J by 1 base, with 12 bases between. Germline V lookup: CDR1 MNHEY, CDR2 SVGAGI. As DNA, the CDR3 is TGTGCCAGCAGACTCAGGTCCCCGAACACTGAAGCTTTCTTT. Residues: CASRLRSPNTEAFF.

CDR3 in amino acids: CASTTGASNQPQHF. Here the CDR3 DNA reads TGTGCCAGTACTACAGGGGCAAGCAATCAGCCCCAGCATTTT. The chain links TRBV19 to TRBJ1-5, with 7 positions matching TRBD1. With V trimmed by 7 bases and J by 1 base, 4 bases remained unmatched. The germline CDR1 and CDR2 sequences are LNHDA and SQIVND (reference sequence). This CDR3 is 14 amino acids long.

This clone appeared many times. The chain uses TRBV19 and TRBJ2-2; the match to TRBD2 covers 10 bases. Trimming at V came to 4 bases and at J to 8 bases, leaving 4 bases not matched to a gene. This CDR3 spans 14 amino acids. Per the germline V gene, CDR1 is LNHDA and CDR2 is SQIVND (reference sequence). DNA for the CDR3: TGTGCCAGTAGTACATCTAGCGGGAGAGGGGAGCTGTTTTTT. This codes for CASSTSSGRGELFF.

The chain has TRBV28 and TRBJ2-7, with TRBD2 matching over 10 bases. The V segment lost 8 bases and the J segment 2 bases; nucleotides outside the gene matches: 9. The V gene's germline CDR1 is MDHEN and CDR2 SYDVKM. The CDR3 length is 15 residues. The CDR3, as DNA: TGTGCCAGCGGTCTGAGACTAGCGGGCCCCTACGAGCAGTACTTC. Translating it yields CASGLRLAGPYEQYF.

The chain carries TRBV6-2 or TRBV6-3 and TRBJ2-7; 8 positions match TRBD2. The germline gives CDR1 MNHEY, CDR2 SVGEGT. This CDR3 has 14 residues. V shed 2 bases and J 3 bases; nucleotides not matched to a gene: 3. The CDR3 protein is CASSYGGTSYEQYF. The CDR3 nucleotides read TGTGCCAGCAGTTACGGGGGGACTAGCTACGAGCAGTACTTC.

This sequence joins TRBV2 and TRBJ1-5, with a possible D match to TRBD1 (6 bases). The V and J ends lost 5 bases and 3 bases respectively, with 8 bases between them. From germline, CDR1 is SNHLY and CDR2 FYNNEI. The CDR3 is 13 residues long. The CDR3 bases are TGTGCCAGCAGTCGACAGGACAATCAGCCCCAGCATTTT. This encodes CASSRQDNQPQHF.

The chain links TRBV7-9 to TRBJ1-2, with no clear D. Trimming cost V 5 bases and J 7 bases, with 11 bases left between them. The CDR3 is 12 amino acids. Germline CDR1 SEHNR, CDR2 FQNEAQ (reference sequence). CDR3 protein: CASSKRAGGYTF. CDR3 DNA: TGTGCCAGCAGCAAAAGGGCGGGTGGCTACACCTTC. The variable domain in full, with the rest retrieved from reference TRBV7-9 and TRBJ1-2, is DTGVSQNPRHKITKRGQNVTFRCDPISEHNRLYWYRQTLGQGPEFLTYFQNEAQLEKSRLLSDRFSAERPKGSFSTLEIQRTEQGDSAMYLCASSKRAGGYTFGSGTRLTVV.

This clone was observed once. This same CDR3 is encoded by further DNA sequences in the sample. The V gene is TRBV28, the J gene TRBJ1-2; no reliable D call. Germline V gene sequence: CDR1 MDHEN, CDR2 SYDVKM. This CDR3 has 12 amino acids. The ends were cut back, 4 bases at V and 2 bases at J, with 5 bases in the middle. DNA of the CDR3: TGTGCCAGCAGTTCCGGGAACTATGGCTACACCTTC. It encodes CASSSGNYGYTF.

The CDR3 sequence is CSASQANTEAFF. DNA of the CDR3: TGCAGTGCGAGTCAGGCGAACACTGAAGCTTTCTTT. The chain recombines TRBV20-1 with TRBJ1-1; D gene unclear. The V gene's germline CDR1 is DFQATT and CDR2 SNEGSKA (reference sequence). The CDR3 sequence is 12 residues long. Deletions cut 6 bases from V and 1 base from J, with 9 bases between.

The chain is built from TRBV6-5 and TRBJ1-2, with unresolved D. CDR1 MNHEY and CDR2 SVGAGI come from the germline V gene. The V end was cut by 7 bases, the J end by 4 bases, with 13 bases between. The CDR3 has 13 amino acids. This chain's CDR3 is CASTPIRSYGYTF. Written as DNA, the CDR3 is TGTGCCAGCACCCCGATCCGGTCCTATGGCTACACCTTC.

The J gene is TRBJ2-5, the V gene TRBV7-9, with 8 bases that match TRBD1. Unmatched junction bases numbered 6, after V lost 4 bases and J lost 2 bases. The CDR3 totals 15 residues. Germline CDR1 SEHNR, CDR2 FQNEAQ (reference sequence). This CDR3 is CASSSPTGAQETQYF. The CDR3 nucleotides are TGTGCCAGCAGCTCACCGACAGGGGCGCAAGAGACCCAGTACTTC.

The V call is TRBV28, the J call TRBJ1-1; D unclear. This CDR3 region has 14 residues. V was cut by 5 bases and J by 0 bases, with 10 bases left in between. Per the germline V gene, CDR1 is MDHEN and CDR2 is SYDVKM. The CDR3 DNA follows: TGTGCCAGCAGTCACGTTGAGGTGAACACTGAAGCTTTCTTT. Translated: CASSHVEVNTEAFF.

The CDR3 region is CASTFTGQIKTGELFF. The CDR3 bases are TGTGCCAGCACCTTCACCGGACAGATAAAGACCGGGGAGCTGTTTTTT. The chain combines TRBV27 with TRBJ2-2; tentatively, D is TRBD1 (6 bases). In germline, CDR1 is MNHEY, CDR2 SMNVEV (reference sequence). V gave up 7 bases and J gave up 5 bases, with 20 bases separating them. The CDR3 has 16 residues.

This clone has only a few counts. The rearrangement joins TRBV27 to TRBJ1-5, with TRBD1 as a possible D gene (6 bases). The CDR3 has 15 residues. V lost 11 bases, J lost 0 bases, and 17 bases lay in between. Germline assignment: CDR1 MNHEY and CDR2 SMNVEV (reference sequence). CDR3: CAELRQAHSNQPQHF. The CDR3 nucleotides read TGTGCCGAACTACGACAGGCACATAGCAATCAGCCCCAGCATTTT.